These T cell receptor beta chains were read from a single sample in a study of cytotoxic CD8 clonotypes in ibrutinib-treated CLL. Generated by immunoSEQ multiplex PCR, the TCRdb table keeps only in-frame clones and is missing some. The sample has about 50,000 clones, less than 75% seen once. The material was PBMCs, obtained after 12 months of ibrutinib treatment. The receptors come from a human donor with chronic lymphocytic leukemia. The CDR3 runs from the conserved cysteine through the conserved F or W. The D gene is left open where the match is weak. Not all rows give a size; the values are once, few, many and, for expanded clones, a class.

J gene,V gene,clone size,D gene,CDR3 protein,CDR3 DNA
TRBJ1-2,TRBV28,NA,NA,CATLSSGFSDYGYTF,TGTGCCACCCTCTCGTCGGGGTTTTCAGACTATGGCTACACCTTC
TRBJ2-3,TRBV6-5,few,NA,CASRAQSTDTQYF,TGTGCCAGTCGGGCCCAAAGCACAGATACGCAGTATTTT
TRBJ1-2,TRBV6-5,few,NA,CASSGGYGYTF,TGTGCCAGCTCCGGAGGTTATGGCTACACCTTC
TRBJ2-4,TRBV19,NA,NA,CASSTKEDIQYF,TGTGCCAGTAGTACAAAGGAGGACATTCAGTACTTC
TRBJ2-3,TRBV7-9,NA,TRBD2,CASSGGLHLTDTQYF,TGTGCCAGCAGCGGGGGACTACATCTCACAGATACGCAGTATTTT
TRBJ1-2,TRBV28,few,NA,CASSLTVYGYTF,TGTGCCAGCAGCCTGACAGTCTATGGCTACACCTTC
TRBJ2-3,TRBV5-6,once,NA,CASSLKGRGHTDTQYF,TGTGCCAGCAGCTTGAAGGGGCGAGGGCACACAGATACGCAGTATTTT
TRBJ2-3,TRBV7-2,NA,TRBD1,CASSSRTGSGTDTQYF,TGTGCCAGCAGCTCGCGGACAGGGAGTGGCACAGATACGCAGTATTTT
TRBJ2-7,TRBV29-1,NA,NA,CSGGTGAYEQYF,TGCAGCGGGGGAACGGGCGCCTACGAGCAGTACTTC
TRBJ2-3,TRBV7-8,NA,TRBD1,CASSLRDRAPDTQYF,TGTGCCAGCAGCCTCCGGGACAGGGCCCCAGATACGCAGTATTTT
TRBJ2-5,TRBV7-8,many,TRBD1,CASSLRDRSQETQYF,TGTGCCAGCAGCTTAAGGGACAGGAGCCAAGAGACCCAGTACTTC
TRBJ2-3,TRBV19,NA,TRBD1,CASSIDGPAAGGSADTQYF,TGTGCCAGTAGTATAGATGGTCCCGCGGCAGGGGGCTCCGCAGATACGCAGTATTTT
TRBJ1-4,TRBV5-1,NA,NA,CASSYGGGEKLFF,TGCGCCAGCAGCTATGGGGGAGGTGAAAAACTGTTTTTT
TRBJ1-4,TRBV4-1,NA,NA,CASSHPPRGRKEKLFF,TGCGCCAGCAGCCACCCGCCCAGGGGAAGAAAGGAAAAACTGTTTTTT
TRBJ2-5,TRBV7-9,NA,NA,CASSLVEPTTETQYF,TGTGCCAGCAGTCTAGTGGAACCGACGACCGAGACCCAGTACTTC
TRBJ2-3,TRBV28,NA,TRBD2,CASSFPTRLAGGPSTDTQYF,TGTGCCAGCAGTTTTCCCACCAGACTAGCGGGAGGGCCAAGCACAGATACGCAGTATTTT
TRBJ1-2,TRBV6-5,once,NA,CASSAQDTSEGGYTF,TGTGCCAGCAGCGCCCAGGATACGAGTGAGGGTGGCTACACCTTC
TRBJ2-3,TRBV7-6,NA,TRBD1,CASSLADRYTDTQYF,TGTGCCAGCAGCTTAGCGGACAGGTACACAGATACGCAGTATTTT
TRBJ2-1,TRBV20-1,NA,NA,CSASVRYEQFF,TGCAGTGCTAGTGTGCGCTATGAGCAGTTCTTC
TRBJ1-5,TRBV5-6,NA,NA,CASSLGVNINQPQHF,TGTGCCAGCAGCTTGGGAGTCAACATCAATCAGCCCCAGCATTTT
TRBJ1-2,TRBV25-1,once,NA,CATHRGANYGYTF,TGTGCCACCCACCGGGGAGCTAACTATGGCTACACCTTC
TRBJ2-6,TRBV7-8,NA,TRBD2,CASSLESTSGRLSGANVLTF,TGTGCCAGCAGCTTAGAGTCAACTAGCGGGAGATTAAGTGGGGCCAACGTCCTGACTTTC
TRBJ2-5,TRBV5-1,NA,TRBD1,CASSLMGQGYQETQYF,TGCGCCAGCAGCTTGATGGGACAGGGGTACCAAGAGACCCAGTACTTC
TRBJ2-7,TRBV18,NA,NA,CASSPNPNSYEQYF,TGTGCCAGCTCACCTAATCCCAACTCCTACGAGCAGTACTTC
TRBJ2-6,TRBV7-7,NA,NA,CASSQGVVSGANVLTF,TGCGCCAGCAGCCAAGGGGTTGTCTCTGGGGCCAACGTCCTGACTTTC
TRBJ2-5,TRBV28,NA,TRBD1,CASSRGGGQETQYF,TGTGCCAGCAGCCGAGGGGGCGGCCAAGAGACCCAGTACTTC
TRBJ2-1,TRBV5-4,few,TRBD2,CASSTDGASGGHEQFF,TGTGCCAGCAGCACGGACGGAGCTAGCGGAGGACATGAGCAGTTCTTC
TRBJ2-5,TRBV5-1,NA,NA,CASSLARAKGETQYF,TGCGCCAGCAGCTTGGCCAGGGCCAAGGGAGAGACCCAGTACTTC
TRBJ2-2,TRBV19,NA,NA,CASSIVRGSGELFF,TGTGCCAGTAGTATAGTGAGGGGATCGGGGGAGCTGTTTTTT
TRBJ2-7,TRBV4-1,NA,TRBD2,CASSQVTAGIISYEQYF,TGCGCCAGCAGCCAGGTGACAGCGGGAATAATCTCCTACGAGCAGTACTTC
TRBJ2-2,TRBV27,few,TRBD2,CASRASGNTGELFF,TGTGCCAGCAGGGCTAGCGGAAACACCGGGGAGCTGTTTTTT